This TCR beta chain was documented in a study of identical twins. This clonotype has more than one count but fewer than ten. What it binds is not known. Study-level points and caveats: Cord blood beta clonotypes present at high abundance carried fewer insertions; no such pattern appeared in memory repertoires. The models gave estimates that fell short of the out-of-frame TCR alpha sharing seen in monozygotic twins.

Template switching added a universal primer site; cDNA carried unique molecular identifiers. In TCRdb, the 5' RACE reads were re-called with MiXCR into one record per CDR3 protein. The table shows about 530,000 distinct CDR3 sequences, with around 15% occurring only once. Germline assignment: CDR1 SGHRS and CDR2 YFSETQ. The CDR3 runs 16 residues. J was trimmed by 2 bases and V by 4 bases; bases with no gene match: 8. This sample also belongs to another study, concerning yellow fever vaccine responses in identical twins.

The TCR was taken from a woman aged 18-29 years in good health. The gene calls are TRBV5-1 and TRBJ2-3; 9 bases agree with TRBD2. Sequencing was performed on CD4+ T cells sorted from blood. CDR3 loop: CASSLGGGRDTDTQYF. The CDR3 nucleotides are TGCGCCAGCAGCCTCGGTGGCGGGAGGGACACAGATACGCAGTATTTT.